The 7 T cell receptor beta chains presented below share a single source sample, sequenced in a study of monozygotic twins with inflammatory bowel disease. With the 5' RACE reads reprocessed, TCRdb shows one record per CDR3 protein and no DNA. This repertoire includes some 330,000 distinct CDR3 sequences. What was sequenced was blood. The receptors shown here come from a human donor with ulcerative colitis or Crohn's disease, or a healthy co-twin of an affected twin (not recorded which).

The gene calls are TRBV24-1 and TRBJ2-1; TCRdb's assignment of TRBD2 cannot be checked, as there is no DNA. This CDR3 has 15 residues. The germline gives CDR1 KGHDR, CDR2 SFDVKD. Here the CDR3 reads CATSAPGLADEEQFF.

The rearrangement joins TRBV12-3 or TRBV12-4 to TRBJ2-5. This CDR3 region has 12 residues. The CDR3 spells CASSQELRSQYF.

The V call is TRBV11-3, the J call TRBJ2-7; TCRdb indicates TRBD1, and absent DNA this call remains unverified. CDR3 size: 15 residues. The germline gives CDR1 SGHNT, CDR2 YENEEA. Here the CDR3 reads CASSLTGTGGSEQYF. Based on the CDR3 plus reference TRBV11-3 and TRBJ2-7, the full variable domain is EAGVVQSPRYKIIEKKQPVAFWCNPISGHNTLYWYLQNLGQGPELLIRYENEEAVDDSQLPKDRFSAERLKGVDSTLKIQPAELGDSAVYLCASSLTGTGGSEQYFGPGTRLTVT.

The V call is TRBV12-3 or TRBV12-4, the J call TRBJ1-6; TCRdb reports TRBD1, a call that lacks DNA to check it against. This CDR3 has 16 amino acids. This CDR3 reads CASSLSSGTRSSPLHF.

The rearrangement uses TRBV5-1 and TRBJ1-2. The V gene's germline CDR1 is SGHRS and CDR2 YFSETQ. The CDR3 is made up of 14 amino acids. The CDR3: CASSLASLLEGYTF. The full variable domain, with the rest looked up from reference TRBV5-1 and TRBJ1-2, is KAGVTQTPRYLIKTRGQQVTLSCSPISGHRSVSWYQQTPGQGLQFLFEYFSETQRNKGNFPGRFSGRQFSNSRSEMNVSTLELGDSALYLCASSLASLLEGYTFGSGTRLTVV.

The rearrangement joins TRBV28 to TRBJ2-3. The CDR3 sequence is 14 residues long. CDR1 and CDR2 from the germline V gene are MDHEN and SYDVKM. The CDR3 loop reads CASSSRLEAGTQYF.

The genes are TRBV5-1 and TRBJ2-2. The CDR3 runs to 16 residues. Per germline, CDR1 SGHRS and CDR2 YFSETQ. CDR3 amino acids: CASSLGVADFTGELFF.